This is a list of T cell receptor beta chains from one sample in a study of T cells in Graves' hyperthyroidism and ophthalmopathy. TCRdb re-analysed the multiplex PCR reads in MiXCR, keeping a single row per CDR3 protein. The table lists hundreds of thousands of distinct CDR3 sequences, about 15% of them singletons. Sequenced sample: blood. The receptors were sampled from a woman aged 35 to 49 with Graves' ophthalmopathy. Both conserved end residues are part of each CDR3. Fields, in order: J gene, V gene, D gene, CDR3 protein. The D gene is left open where the match is weak.

>TRBJ1-2|TRBV19|.
CASIQSGDGNYGYTF
>TRBJ2-7|TRBV28|.
CASSLNHGGLKPLSYEQYF
>TRBJ2-7|TRBV20-1|.
CSALALGGRHSPYEQYF
>TRBJ2-7|TRBV6-5|.
CASRLVGGPLEQYF
>TRBJ2-5|TRBV6-2/TRBV6-3|TRBD2
CASSPGPAGVGGKEETQYF
>TRBJ2-3|TRBV6-2/TRBV6-3|.
CASSFDIGGYTQYF
>TRBJ2-5|TRBV7-3|TRBD1
CASSLDRDETQYF
>TRBJ1-5|TRBV10-3|.
CAISESIGMSNQPQHF
>TRBJ2-7|TRBV6-2/TRBV6-3|.
CASSYYPRPTDEQYF
>TRBJ2-5|TRBV9|TRBD1
CASSVDRGGETQYF
>TRBJ2-4|TRBV6-1|TRBD2
CASSRFLAGGPGIQYF
>TRBJ1-1|TRBV6-1|.
CASRISGFTEAFF
>TRBJ2-2|TRBV11-2|.
CASSFKLTGELFF
>TRBJ1-5|TRBV20-1|.
CSANDDRNNQPQHF
>TRBJ2-2|TRBV19|.
CASSQWASNTGELFF
>TRBJ2-7|TRBV7-3|.
CASSPQAASSYEQYF
>TRBJ2-7|TRBV15|.
CATGTGSGRNYEQYF
>TRBJ2-7|TRBV11-2|.
CASSLDRDSPEQYF
>TRBJ1-6|TRBV28|.
CASSLGGMYNSPLHF
>TRBJ1-2|TRBV6-1|TRBD1
CASRGRTGGYGYTF
>TRBJ2-7|TRBV24-1|TRBD1
CATSAWDSYEQYF
>TRBJ2-5|TRBV7-2|TRBD2
CASSLVLAGFETQYF
>TRBJ2-7|TRBV2|.
CAITSGYEQYF
>TRBJ2-7|TRBV13|.
CASNFRGSPYEQYF
>TRBJ2-7|TRBV7-9|.
CASSFQDTGTYEQYF
>TRBJ2-5|TRBV7-9|.
CASSLVQGIQETQYF
>TRBJ2-7|TRBV7-2|.
CASSLGPLIAEQYF
>TRBJ2-3|TRBV11-1|TRBD2
CASSLAASGHPDTQYF
>TRBJ2-2|TRBV19|.
CASSRQGGDTGELFF
>TRBJ2-7|TRBV7-9|.
CASSVSGYEQYF
>TRBJ2-7|TRBV20-1|.
CSAPRHGVYEQYF
>TRBJ2-4|TRBV11-2|TRBD2
CASSQGTSGLNIQYF
>TRBJ2-5|TRBV6-1|.
CASSVTGETQYF